This record covers a single TCR beta chain. Its antigen is not known. The CDR3 is 14 residues long. Losses at the gene ends were 4 bases for V and 4 bases for J; bases not matched to a gene: 3. CDR1 and CDR2 from the germline V gene are SGHAT and FQNNGV. This entry belongs to a study of cytomegalovirus exposure and HLA in healthy donors. Use of 60 Vbeta and 13 Jbeta primers characterized the PCR. The method was immunoSEQ multiplex PCR; TCRdb's version includes in-frame clones alone and lacks a portion of them. The sample includes around 120,000 clones, around 80% of them seen just once. Although they were nominally healthy when sampled, donors likely had unrecorded immune exposures. Study-wide findings and caveats: Beyond CMV serostatus, there was no information to go on about immune exposure. The study put some 150 TCR beta chains on its list as cytomegalovirus-associated. For most TCR beta V segments, an earlier analysis put the productive rate at about 90% or about 30% of the time.

The chain carries TRBV11-2 and TRBJ2-2; 7 nucleotides line up with TRBD1. This clonotype originated in a woman aged 35 to 49 in good health and CMV-seropositive. The sequencing input was PBMCs. The CDR3 DNA reads as TGTGCCAGCAGCTGGGACAGATCCACCGGGGAGCTGTTTTTT. Protein: CASSWDRSTGELFF.